What follows are 15 T cell receptor beta chains derived from one specimen sequenced in a study of blood T cell repertoires in COVID-19. The protocol was immunoSEQ multiplex PCR, while the TCRdb copy is restricted to in-frame clones and leaves out a portion. The sample records 250,000 to 350,000 clones, roughly 87% being singletons. Specimen: PBMCs or T cells enriched from blood (not recorded which). The source of these receptors is a woman aged 18-35 years who had recovered from COVID-19.

V gene TRBV6-2 or TRBV6-3 combines with J gene TRBJ1-5; TRBD1 aligns across 7 bases. Germline CDR1 is MNHEY and CDR2 is SVGEGT. The CDR3 is made up of 18 amino acids. Unmatched junction bases numbered 12, after V lost 2 bases and J lost 2 bases. CDR3 loop: CASSYSTGDRGGNQPQHF. Here the CDR3 DNA reads TGTGCCAGCAGTTACAGTACAGGGGACCGAGGGGGCAATCAGCCCCAGCATTTT.

The chain recombines TRBV30 with TRBJ1-4; 8 positions agree with TRBD1. The junction had 9 bases not matched to a gene; V was cut back by 7 bases and J by 8 bases. Germline V lookup: CDR1 GTSNPN, CDR2 SVGIG (reference sequence). The CDR3 consists of 13 residues. CDR3: CASYRGVGEKLFF. CDR3 DNA sequence: TGTGCCTCGTACAGGGGGGTTGGGGAAAAACTGTTTTTT. Drawing the rest from reference TRBV30 and TRBJ1-4, the complete variable domain is SQTIHQWPATLVQPVGSPLSLECTVEGTSNPNLYWYRQAAGRGLQLLFYSVGIGQISSEVPQNLSASRPQDRQFILSSKKLLLSDSGFYLCASYRGVGEKLFFGSGTQLSVL.

The rearrangement links TRBV7-9 to TRBJ2-1, with 13 nucleotides matching TRBD2. Germline lookup yields CDR1 SEHNR and CDR2 FQNEAQ (reference sequence). The CDR3 is made up of 16 amino acids. J gave up 10 bases and V 5 bases, and 11 bases lay outside the gene matches. CDR3 sequence (DNA): TGTGCCAGCAGCCTGGGACTAGCGGGACCACAATGGGAGCAGTTCTTC. It yields the protein CASSLGLAGPQWEQFF.

The chain links TRBV28 to TRBJ2-2; the D is unclear. The V and J ends lost 8 bases and 0 bases respectively, with 7 bases between them. Germline V CDR1 and CDR2: MDHEN, SYDVKM. The CDR3 extends over 13 amino acids. Here the CDR3 reads CASAGPNTGELFF. The CDR3 DNA is TGTGCCAGCGCAGGCCCGAACACCGGGGAGCTGTTTTTT.

The genes are TRBV2 and TRBJ2-7, with D unclear. The CDR3 has 12 residues. V shed 0 bases and J shed 6 bases, with 6 bases lying between them. Germline assignment: CDR1 SNHLY and CDR2 FYNNEI. In nucleotides, the CDR3 is TGTGCCAGCAGTGAAGCGCGTGTCGAGCAGTACTTC. As protein: CASSEARVEQYF.

The chain is built from TRBV7-3 and TRBJ2-1; 13 bases match TRBD2. The CDR3 has 16 amino acids. Germline CDR1 reads SGHTA; CDR2 reads FQGTGA. J gave up 8 bases and V 2 bases, and 6 bases lay outside the gene matches. The CDR3 DNA reads TGTGCCAGCAGCTTATTCCGGACTAGCGGGAGAGATGAGCAGTTCTTC. Its protein is CASSLFRTSGRDEQFF.

This chain uses TRBV19 with TRBJ2-6, with D perhaps matching TRBD1 (7 bases). CDR1 is LNHDA and CDR2 is SQIVND in the germline V gene (reference sequence). The CDR3 sequence is 17 residues long. V was pared by 6 bases and J by 0 bases, with 15 bases between. The CDR3 DNA is TGTGCCAGTAGGTTAACAGGGGACTTCTCTGGGGCCAACGTCCTGACTTTC. This sequence encodes CASRLTGDFSGANVLTF.

V usage is TRBV7-8 and J usage is TRBJ2-1, with TRBD2 identical over 7 bases. Unmatched junction bases numbered 12, after V lost 1 base and J lost 12 bases. The germline CDR1 and CDR2 sequences are SGHVS and FQNEAQ. The CDR3 sequence is 15 residues long. CDR3 loop: CASSLEVGGPSGQFF. CDR3 bases: TGTGCCAGCAGCTTAGAAGTGGGAGGGCCTTCCGGGCAGTTCTTC.

CDR3 coding DNA: TGCGCCAGCAGCTGGGCTGACAGGGAATATGAAAGGGGCTACACCTTC. Protein: CASSWADREYERGYTF. V gene TRBV5-1 combines with J gene TRBJ1-2; 7 bases align to TRBD1. The V gene end was trimmed by 3 bases and the J gene end by 8 bases; junction bases not matched to a gene: 16. Germline V lookup: CDR1 SGHRS, CDR2 YFSETQ. This CDR3 comprises 16 residues.

The chain recombines TRBV19 with TRBJ1-1; 8 bases map to TRBD1. V gave up 5 bases and J gave up 1 base; unmatched junction bases: 6. Looked up from germline, CDR1 is LNHDA and CDR2 is SQIVND (reference sequence). This CDR3 comprises 15 residues. The CDR3: CASSPTGTGNTEAFF. The CDR3, as DNA: TGTGCCAGTAGTCCGACCGGGACAGGGAACACTGAAGCTTTCTTT.

Of note for this clone: Other nucleotide sequences from this sample produce the same CDR3. This chain joins TRBV9 and TRBJ2-1; the match to TRBD2 covers 9 bases. The germline gives CDR1 SGDLS, CDR2 YYNGEE. The CDR3 is 15 residues long. V trimming: 0 bases; J trimming: 4 bases; junction bases outside the gene matches: 2. The CDR3 loop reads CASSVGGGAYNEQFF. The CDR3 DNA sequence: TGTGCCAGCAGCGTAGGCGGGGGGGCTTACAATGAGCAGTTCTTC.

This clone was counted a single time. The gene calls are TRBV11-2 and TRBJ2-7; D perhaps matches TRBD1 (6 bases). This CDR3 is built from 13 residues. The ends were cut back, 0 bases at V and 7 bases at J, with 10 bases in the middle. Germline CDR1 SGHAT, CDR2 FQNNGV. CDR3 sequence (DNA): TGTGCCAGCAGCTTAGACAGGGGTGGAGAGCAGTACTTC. Translating it yields CASSLDRGGEQYF.

The chain carries TRBV28 and TRBJ2-1; tentatively, D is TRBD2 (6 bases). Germline V lookup: CDR1 MDHEN, CDR2 SYDVKM. The CDR3 totals 17 residues. Trimming took off 5 bases at V and 6 bases at J, with 23 bases between the two ends. The CDR3 reads CASSTRDSYPGGNEQFF. The CDR3 DNA reads TGTGCCAGCAGTACACGGGACTCCTACCCCGGTGGCAATGAGCAGTTCTTC. Based on the CDR3 plus reference TRBV28 and TRBJ2-1, the full variable domain is DVKVTQSSRYLVKRTGEKVFLECVQDMDHENMFWYRQDPGLGLRLIYFSYDVKMKEKGDIPEGYSVSREKKERFSLILESASTNQTSMYLCASSTRDSYPGGNEQFFGPGTRLTVL.

The rearrangement links TRBV7-9 to TRBJ2-2; TRBD1 matches 8 bases. Trimming at V came to 2 bases and at J to 6 bases, leaving 8 bases not matched to a gene. Germline values: CDR1 SEHNR, CDR2 FQNEAQ (reference sequence). The CDR3 runs to 16 residues. The CDR3 nucleotides read TGTGCCAGCAGCTTACAGGGGGCCATACTTTCCGGGGAGCTGTTTTTT. It translates to CASSLQGAILSGELFF.

This chain uses TRBV13 with TRBJ1-1; 9 nucleotides agree with TRBD1. This CDR3 has 15 residues. The junction had 6 bases not matched to a gene; V was cut back by 5 bases and J by 2 bases. Per germline, CDR1 PRHDT and CDR2 FYEKMQ (reference sequence). CDR3 protein: CASSGGQGPNTEAFF. The DNA for the CDR3 is TGTGCCAGCAGCGGGGGACAGGGCCCTAACACTGAAGCTTTCTTT.